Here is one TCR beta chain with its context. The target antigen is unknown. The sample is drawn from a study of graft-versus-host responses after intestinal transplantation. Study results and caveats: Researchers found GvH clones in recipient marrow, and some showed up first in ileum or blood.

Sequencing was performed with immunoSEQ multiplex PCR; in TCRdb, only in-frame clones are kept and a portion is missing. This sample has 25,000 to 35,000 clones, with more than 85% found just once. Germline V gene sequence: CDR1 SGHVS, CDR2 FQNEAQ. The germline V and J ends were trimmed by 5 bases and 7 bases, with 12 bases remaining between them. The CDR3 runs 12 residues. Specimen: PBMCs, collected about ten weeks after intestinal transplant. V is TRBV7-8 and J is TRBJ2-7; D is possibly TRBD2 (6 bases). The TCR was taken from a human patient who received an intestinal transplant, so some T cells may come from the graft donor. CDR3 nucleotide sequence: TGTGCCAGCAGCATAGACCGGGAGGAGCAGTACTTC. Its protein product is CASSIDREEQYF.